A selection of T cell receptor beta chains follows, all from one sample in a study of T cell responses to AZD1222 COVID-19 vaccine. The table came from immunoSEQ multiplex PCR; TCRdb's copy has only in-frame clones and leaves some out. The table lists fewer than 120,000 clones, about 90% of them singletons. This material consisted of peripheral blood, taken 28 days after the second AZD1222 dose. Receptor source: an adult who received the AZD1222 COVID-19 vaccine. CDR3s include the opening cysteine and the closing phenylalanine or tryptophan. A D gene is named only where the DNA matches it firmly. A clone size is listed for some rows: how often the clone was seen (once, few, many), or a class if it is expanded.

NA	NA	TRBJ2-7	TRBV9	CASSPETNEQYF	TGTGCCAGCAGCCCGGAAACTAACGAGCAGTACTTC
NA	TRBD1	TRBJ1-6	TRBV6-5	CASSDRLSPLHF	TGTGCCAGTTCGGACAGGCTCTCACCCCTCCACTTT
NA	NA	TRBJ1-5	TRBV24-1	CATSEMGQPQHF	TGTGCCACCAGTGAGATGGGTCAGCCCCAGCATTTT
NA	TRBD1	TRBJ1-5	TRBV10-3	CAISDGTVNQPQHF	TGTGCCATCAGTGACGGGACAGTTAATCAGCCCCAGCATTTT
NA	NA	TRBJ2-2	TRBV11-2	CASRFLSGANTGELFF	TGTGCCAGCAGATTTCTGAGTGGGGCGAACACCGGGGAGCTGTTTTTT
NA	NA	TRBJ2-3	TRBV5-1	CASREGQMETDTQYF	TGCGCCAGCAGGGAGGGACAGATGGAGACAGATACGCAGTATTTT
NA	NA	TRBJ1-1	TRBV9	CASSATDGYTEAFF	TGTGCCAGCAGCGCGACGGACGGGTACACTGAAGCTTTCTTT
once	NA	TRBJ1-6	TRBV12-5	CASGLPSLSSPLHF	TGTGCTAGTGGTTTGCCATCCTTATCTTCACCCCTCCACTTT
NA	TRBD1	TRBJ2-1	TRBV11-2	CASSSSGTGQGWQFF	TGTGCCAGCAGCTCCTCCGGGACAGGGCAGGGGTGGCAGTTCTTC
NA	NA	TRBJ1-3	TRBV3-1/TRBV3-2	CASSQDRTLGIYF	TGTGCCAGCAGCCAAGATCGAACACTGGGCATATATTTT
few	NA	TRBJ1-1	TRBV19	CASSIMTPFVTEAFF	TGTGCCAGTAGTATCATGACTCCATTTGTCACTGAAGCTTTCTTT
NA	TRBD1	TRBJ1-6	TRBV28	CASRSGDRGNSPLHF	TGTGCCAGCAGGTCAGGGGACAGGGGAAATTCACCCCTCCACTTT
NA	TRBD1	TRBJ1-1	TRBV5-6	CASSLVDRGTEAFF	TGTGCCAGCAGCTTGGTGGACAGGGGCACTGAAGCTTTCTTT
once	NA	TRBJ2-7	TRBV6-2/TRBV6-3	CASSYEGTSYEQYF	TGTGCCAGCAGTTATGAGGGAACTTCCTACGAGCAGTACTTC
NA	TRBD2	TRBJ2-1	TRBV18	CASSPQFGGAGDNEQFF	TGTGCCAGCTCACCACAATTCGGGGGGGCCGGGGACAATGAGCAGTTCTTC
NA	NA	TRBJ2-1	TRBV5-1	CASSLGDSHNEQFF	TGCGCCAGCAGCTTGGGAGACAGTCACAATGAGCAGTTCTTC
NA	NA	TRBJ1-4	TRBV5-4	CASSGGAQGYEKLFF	TGTGCCAGCAGCGGGGGGGCGCAGGGGTATGAAAAACTGTTTTTT
NA	TRBD2	TRBJ2-2	TRBV7-2	CASSLDAGGAGELFF	TGTGCCAGCAGCTTAGATGCGGGAGGAGCCGGGGAGCTGTTTTTT
NA	NA	TRBJ1-1	TRBV5-6	CASSYFSWGTPGAFF	TGTGCCAGCAGTTACTTTTCATGGGGGACCCCGGGGGCTTTCTTT
NA	NA	TRBJ1-6	TRBV19	CASSLSDTNSPLHF	TGTGCCAGTAGTCTGTCGGACACCAATTCACCCCTCCACTTT
medium-sized	TRBD1	TRBJ2-1	TRBV12-5	CASGLGGTGRHEQFF	TGTGCTAGTGGTTTGGGCGGGACAGGGAGGCATGAGCAGTTCTTC
NA	TRBD1	TRBJ2-4	TRBV5-1	CASTDPGTGLHIQYF	TGCGCCAGCACGGATCCGGGGACAGGGTTACACATTCAGTACTTC